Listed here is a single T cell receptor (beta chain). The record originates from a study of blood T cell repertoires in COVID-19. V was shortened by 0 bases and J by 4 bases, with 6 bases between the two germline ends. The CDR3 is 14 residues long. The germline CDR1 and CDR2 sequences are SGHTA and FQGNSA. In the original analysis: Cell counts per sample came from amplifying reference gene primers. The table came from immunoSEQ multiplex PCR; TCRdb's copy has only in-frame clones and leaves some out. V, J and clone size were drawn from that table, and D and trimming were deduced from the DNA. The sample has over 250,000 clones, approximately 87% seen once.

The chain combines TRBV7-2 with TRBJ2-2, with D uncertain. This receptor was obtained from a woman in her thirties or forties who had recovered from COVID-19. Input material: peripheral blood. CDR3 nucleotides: TGTGCCAGCAGCTTAGCGCGCCTCACCGGGGAGCTGTTTTTT. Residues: CASSLARLTGELFF.